This T cell receptor beta chain was sequenced in a study of OX40 agonist ivuxolimab in advanced cancers. Background on the whole study: Ivuxolimab, which targeted the costimulatory receptor OX40 (CD134), was an agonistic, fully human IgG2 monoclonal antibody. Intravenous ivuxolimab was administered to patients every 2 weeks at six dose levels: 0.01, 0.1, 0.3, 1.5, 3 and 10 mg/kg. Among the approximately 50 dose-escalation patients, some 19 had hepatocellular carcinoma, about 15 melanoma, 9 renal cell carcinoma and 9 head and neck cancer. The dose-escalation cohort was roughly 83% male with a mean age of roughly 62 years, ranging from roughly 23 to 90. Patients were allowed to have had prior anti-PD-1, anti-PD-L1 or anti-CTLA-4 therapy, and about 40% of the dose-escalation patients had been treated with checkpoint inhibitors. Partial responses occurred in three dose-escalation patients, of whom one had hepatocellular carcinoma and two had cutaneous melanoma. The point of sequencing TCRbeta in the periphery was to test whether ivuxolimab changed TCR sequence diversity and drove clonal T-cell expansion. The paper describes the monotherapy dose-escalation part (N = 52 patients) of the phase I trial of ivuxolimab. Results the study describes overall, beyond this receptor: After ivuxolimab, CD8+ T cells had more expanded clones than CD4+ T cells on average. Clonal expansion of both CD4+ and CD8+ blood T cells was observed from baseline to week 6 at doses 0.1 to 3.0 mg/kg. Low levels of normalized T-cell clonal expansion were also seen in some patients who did not respond. Antigen specificity was not determined for the clonally expanded peripheral T cells. In partial responders in the 0.1-3.0 mg/kg groups, normalized peripheral clonal expansion was found to be among the lowest, especially among CD8+ T cells.

Trimming costs V 6 bases and J 4 bases, and their ends lie 9 bases apart. From a lookup of the germline V gene (reference sequence), CDR1 and CDR2 are MNHEY and SMNVEV. The CDR3 measures 12 amino acids from cysteine to phenylalanine. Of the read, only the CDR3 DNA is kept; its 36 bases are in frame from base 1. In regard to this clone: Its antigen has not been determined. Nothing much larger sits one base from this clone, and base qualities are not available.

Genomic DNA was isolated from the sorted cells so that the TCRbeta CDR3 region could be sequenced. The immunoSEQ Assay was used to sequence the TCRbeta CDR3 regions. TCRdb carries this immuneACCESS record with in-frame sequences only. Its versions omit some clonotypes, under half of them owing to an unresolved V gene in the studies checked, with the rest unexplained. The sample yields some 86,000 clones; about 90% were counted once. The top ten constitute about 9% of the sample. Patients with autoimmune disease history or receiving systemic immunosuppression were excluded from the trial. In every dose cohort, peripheral blood was drawn for TCR sequencing at baseline, cycle 4 day 1, and cycle 7 day 1. The samples were taken from a phase I, first-in-human, multicenter, open-label dose-escalation trial of ivuxolimab. Adults with locally advanced or metastatic melanoma, renal cell, hepatocellular, or head and neck squamous cell carcinoma were enrolled in the trial. Before TCR sequencing, CD4+ and CD8+ T cells were separately sorted from peripheral blood.

The source was CD4+ or CD8+ T cells sorted from blood, collected in a trial of the OX40 agonist ivuxolimab. The chain is made from TRBV27 and TRBJ1-2, with TRBD1 tentatively as D gene (6 bases match). This TCR came from an adult with an advanced solid tumor such as melanoma, head and neck, liver or kidney cancer. The bases read TGTGCCAGCAGAGCGACAGGCTATGGCTACACCTTC. The translation is CASRATGYGYTF.